This T cell receptor (beta chain) was identified in a study of identical twins' blood T cells. This CDR3 has 14 residues. J was trimmed by 5 bases and V by 3 bases; bases with no gene match: 4. Germline V gene sequence: CDR1 MDHEN, CDR2 SYDVKM. This clonotype was seen many times. TCRdb processed the 5' RACE reads anew with MiXCR; each CDR3 protein has one entry. The data contain fewer than 450,000 distinct CDR3 sequences, 28% of them singletons. The sequenced sample was PBMCs. The receptor comes from a woman aged 18-50 years in good health. The V call is TRBV28, the J call TRBJ2-1, with TRBD1 matching 7 bases. The CDR3 region has the DNA TGTGCCAGCAGTTTCCCGGGACAGAACAATGAGCAGTTCTTC. Amino acids: CASSFPGQNNEQFF.